This T cell receptor beta chain was sequenced during a study of neurological immune-mediated disorders. Study outcomes and limitations: When the repertoires were sorted by phylogenetic grouping, those of 18 of 34 multiple sclerosis patients ended up in one related-CDR3 cluster, a possible signature.

Time point given: longitudinal time-point 1 (baseline). Germline CDR1 is MNHEY and CDR2 is SVGAGI. CDR3 length equals 12 residues. Template-switch 5'RACE cDNA synthesis added a 10-nucleotide unique molecular identifier. One entry per CDR3 protein results from TCRdb running MiXCR on the 5' RACE reads. This sample carries about 40,000 distinct CDR3 sequences, roughly 3.1% of them seen once, and the ten largest clones take about 8.3%. A few counts support this clonotype. Its antigen is unidentified. Germline and junction disagree at one end, which may indicate a read error. The rearrangement links TRBV6-5 to TRBJ1-6; TRBD1 aligns across 9 bases. Sequenced input: PBMCs. This clonotype originated in a woman aged 55-69 years with multiple sclerosis. CDR3 loop: CASGTGNSTLNF. The DNA for the CDR3 is TGTGCCAGCGGGACAGGGAATTCAACCCTCAACTTT.